The 4 T cell receptor beta chains in this list originate from one sample, sequenced in a study of T cell clonality in common variable immunodeficiency. Study results and limitations: In common variable immunodeficiency, TCR beta chains reportedly carried fewer deletions and N-nucleotide insertions.

No cognate antigen is known for these TCRs. Method: immunoSEQ multiplex PCR; TCRdb's copy keeps in-frame clones and lacks some. The sample yields 16,000 or so clones, without any singletons. The sample taken for sequencing was peripheral blood mononuclear cells. The source of these receptors is a human donor with common variable immunodeficiency.

In regard to this clone: The CDR3 goes on 3 residues after the read ends, and that part is filled in from the germline J gene. The rearrangement joins TRBV7-6 to TRBJ2-6; 7 bases map to TRBD1. From germline, CDR1 is SGHVS and CDR2 FNYEAQ. Trimming removed 5 bases from V and 12 bases from J; junction bases left unmatched: 4. The CDR3 runs to 12 residues. The CDR3 DNA, read in part, is TGTGCCAGCAGCGGAAGACAGGGCGTC. This gives the protein CASSGRQGV. The CDR3, in full, reads CASSGRQGVLTF.

This clone was found many times. The CDR3 is cut off 3 residues early in the read; its end comes from the germline J gene. The V and J genes are TRBV5-5 and TRBJ2-2; TRBD1 aligns across 9 bases. Germline values: CDR1 SGHKS, CDR2 YYEKEE (reference sequence). The CDR3 is 15 residues long. The ends lost 4 bases at V and 3 bases at J; junction bases unmatched: 4. The CDR3 DNA, read in part, is TGTGCCAGCAGCGCCGGACAGGGGCACACCGGGGAG. This codes for CASSAGQGHTGE. The whole CDR3 region reads CASSAGQGHTGELFF.

This clone has just a few counts. The read terminates 3 residues before the CDR3 end, so the remaining end is supplied by the germline J gene. This chain connects TRBV20-1 to TRBJ2-1; perhaps D is TRBD1 or TRBD2 (5 bases each). V lost 0 bases and J lost 6, with 15 bases in between. The CDR3 is 15 amino acids. CDR1 is DFQATT, CDR2 SNEGSKA, per germline (reference sequence). This CDR3 is CSARDWRGATNEQFF. CDR3 DNA (partial): TGCAGTGCTAGAGATTGGAGAGGGGCAACCAATGAG.

This clone has only a few counts. The read gets to within 3 residues of the CDR3 end, and the germline J gene fills in the rest. J is TRBJ2-7 and V is TRBV7-7; 7 bases agree with TRBD1. Germline values: CDR1 SSHAT, CDR2 FNYEAQ (reference sequence). Losses at the gene ends were 5 bases for V and 5 bases for J; bases not matched to a gene: 9. The CDR3 sequence is 14 residues long. CDR3 loop: CASSRLGQSHEQYF. CDR3 DNA, as far as it was read: TGTGCCAGCAGCCGTTTGGGACAGTCCCACGAG.